The rows below give T cell receptor beta chains drawn from one sample of a study of spatial heterogeneity in lung cancer. TCRdb used MiXCR to reprocess the 5' RACE reads, holding one entry per CDR3 protein. Among tens of thousands of distinct CDR3 sequences listed, about 6% were seen once. This specimen was PBMCs, taken at surgery. Receptor source: a male donor with early-stage non-small cell lung cancer. Both conserved end residues are part of each CDR3. A D gene is named only where the DNA matches it firmly. Clone size, where shown, is once, few, many, or a class for clones that have expanded.

TRBJ1-2,TRBV7-2,many,TRBD1,CASSEDRGPYGYTF,TGTGCCAGCAGCGAGGACAGGGGACCCTATGGCTACACCTTC
TRBJ2-1,TRBV7-9,NA,NA,CASSFAGPGSPAEQFF,TGTGCCAGCAGCTTTGCGGGGCCAGGGTCCCCTGCCGAGCAGTTCTTC
TRBJ2-3,TRBV20-1,many,NA,CSARLQGLDTQYF,TGCAGTGCTAGATTGCAGGGGTTGGATACGCAGTATTTT
TRBJ1-6,TRBV20-1,many,NA,CSASHETLNSPLHF,TGCAGTGCCAGCCACGAAACCTTAAATTCACCCCTCCACTTT
TRBJ2-6,TRBV7-9,NA,NA,CASSSQVHSGANVLTF,TGTGCCAGCAGCTCGCAGGTCCACTCTGGGGCCAACGTCCTGACTTTC
TRBJ2-5,TRBV20-1,many,NA,CSARHPAEVGYQETQYF,TGCAGTGCTAGACACCCGGCGGAGGTTGGGTACCAAGAGACCCAGTACTTC
TRBJ1-1,TRBV20-1,many,NA,CSASFPDNTEAFF,TGCAGTGCTAGTTTTCCAGATAACACTGAAGCTTTCTTT
TRBJ1-6,TRBV5-6,many,NA,CASSYGGAGSPLHF,TGTGCCAGCAGCTACGGAGGCGCGGGTTCACCCCTCCACTTT
TRBJ1-6,TRBV18,many,TRBD1,CASSRGTGENSPLHF,TGTGCCAGCTCTCGGGGGACAGGTGAAAATTCACCCCTCCACTTT
TRBJ1-6,TRBV3-1,many,TRBD1,CASSHRQGAGVGSPLHF,TGTGCCAGCAGCCATAGACAGGGGGCAGGGGTAGGTTCACCCCTCCACTTT
TRBJ1-6,TRBV5-1,many,NA,CASSLDAGSGSPLHF,TGCGCCAGCAGCTTGGATGCAGGGTCCGGTTCACCCCTCCACTTT
TRBJ2-1,TRBV4-1,few,TRBD2,CASSHGGGSSYNEQFF,TGCGCCAGCAGCCACGGCGGGGGGAGCTCCTACAATGAGCAGTTCTTC
TRBJ2-3,TRBV20-1,few,NA,CSAKPGTTSTDTQYF,TGCAGTGCAAAACCCGGGACGACTAGCACAGATACGCAGTATTTT
TRBJ2-3,TRBV12-3/TRBV12-4,many,TRBD2,CASSILAGGKPDTQYF,TGTGCCAGCAGCATACTAGCGGGGGGTAAGCCAGATACGCAGTATTTT
TRBJ2-5,TRBV20-1,many,NA,CSARDRQAAGLYQETQYF,TGCAGTGCTCGGGACAGACAGGCCGCGGGGCTTTACCAAGAGACCCAGTACTTC
TRBJ1-1,TRBV5-1,many,NA,CASSTSMNTEAFF,TGCGCCAGCTCAACCTCCATGAACACTGAAGCTTTCTTT
TRBJ1-3,TRBV5-1,many,NA,CASSYSGNTIYF,TGCGCCAGCAGCTACTCTGGAAACACCATATATTTT
TRBJ2-7,TRBV27,many,TRBD2,CASAASGGAYEQYF,TGTGCCAGCGCGGCTAGCGGGGGGGCGTACGAGCAGTACTTC
TRBJ1-6,TRBV5-4,many,TRBD1,CASSSGQGDQNSPLHF,TGTGCCAGCAGCTCCGGACAGGGAGACCAAAATTCACCCCTCCACTTT
TRBJ1-6,TRBV7-2,many,NA,CASSYSGAGSPLHF,TGTGCCAGCAGCTATTCGGGAGCGGGTTCACCCCTCCACTTT
TRBJ2-3,TRBV12-3/TRBV12-4,few,NA,CASSPRDTNGDTQYF,TGTGCCAGCAGTCCCCGGGACACTAACGGGGATACGCAGTATTTT
TRBJ2-3,TRBV29-1,many,TRBD2,CSVERGAGDTQYF,TGCAGCGTAGAGCGGGGGGCCGGAGATACGCAGTATTTT